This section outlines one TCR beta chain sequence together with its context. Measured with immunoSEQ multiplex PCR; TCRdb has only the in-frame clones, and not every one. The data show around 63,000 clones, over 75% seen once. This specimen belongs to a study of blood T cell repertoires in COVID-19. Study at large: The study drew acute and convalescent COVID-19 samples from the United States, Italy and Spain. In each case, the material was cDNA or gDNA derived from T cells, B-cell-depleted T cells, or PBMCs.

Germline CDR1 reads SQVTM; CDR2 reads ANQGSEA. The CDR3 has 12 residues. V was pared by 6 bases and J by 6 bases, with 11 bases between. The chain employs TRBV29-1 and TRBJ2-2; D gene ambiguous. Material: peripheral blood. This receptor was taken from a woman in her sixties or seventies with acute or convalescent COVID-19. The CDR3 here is CSVAPGPGELFF. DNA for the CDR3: TGCAGCGTGGCCCCTGGGCCCGGGGAGCTGTTTTTT.